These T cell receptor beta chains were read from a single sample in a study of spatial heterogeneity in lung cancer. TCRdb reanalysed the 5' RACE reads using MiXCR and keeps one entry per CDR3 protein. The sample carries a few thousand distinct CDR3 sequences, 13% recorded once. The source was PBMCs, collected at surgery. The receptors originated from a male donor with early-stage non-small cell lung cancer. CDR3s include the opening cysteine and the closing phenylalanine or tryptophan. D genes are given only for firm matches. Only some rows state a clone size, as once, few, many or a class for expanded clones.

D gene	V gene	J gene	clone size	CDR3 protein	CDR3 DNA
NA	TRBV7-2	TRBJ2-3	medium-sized	CASSLLTDTQYF	TGTGCCAGCAGCTTATTAACAGATACGCAGTATTTT
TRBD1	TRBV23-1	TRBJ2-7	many	CASSFPGQGVYEQYF	TGCGCCAGCAGTTTTCCGGGACAGGGGGTCTACGAGCAGTACTTC
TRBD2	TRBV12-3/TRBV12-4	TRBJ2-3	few	CASSPTSGTHTDTQYF	TGTGCCAGCAGTCCGACTAGCGGCACTCACACAGATACGCAGTATTTT
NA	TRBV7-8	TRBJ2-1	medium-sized	CASSLASQGREQFF	TGTGCCAGCAGCTTAGCGAGTCAAGGGAGGGAGCAGTTCTTC
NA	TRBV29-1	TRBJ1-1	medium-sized	CSTEEAFF	TGCAGCACGGAAGAAGCTTTCTTT
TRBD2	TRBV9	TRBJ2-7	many	CASSQREGAEQYF	TGTGCCAGCAGCCAGCGGGAGGGCGCGGAGCAGTACTTC
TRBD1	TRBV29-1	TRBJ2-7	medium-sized	CSVEIMRQGADEQYF	TGCAGCGTTGAGATTATGAGACAGGGGGCCGACGAGCAGTACTTC
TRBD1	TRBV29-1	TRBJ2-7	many	CSARQGSYEQYF	TGCAGCGCCCGACAGGGTTCCTACGAGCAGTACTTC
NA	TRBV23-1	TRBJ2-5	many	CASSRGQAETQYF	TGCGCCAGCAGTCGTGGTCAAGCGGAGACCCAGTACTTC
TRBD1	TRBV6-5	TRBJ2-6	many	CASSYEDRPGGANVLTF	TGTGCCAGCAGTTACGAGGACAGGCCGGGCGGGGCCAACGTCCTGACTTTC
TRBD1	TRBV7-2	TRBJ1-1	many	CASSLGQGWYLNTEAFF	TGTGCCAGCAGCTTGGGACAGGGTTGGTATTTGAACACTGAAGCTTTCTTT
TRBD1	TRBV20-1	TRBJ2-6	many	CSASGQGFGANVLTF	TGCAGTGCTTCGGGACAGGGGTTTGGGGCCAACGTCCTGACTTTC
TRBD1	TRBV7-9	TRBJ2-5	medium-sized	CASSLMKGTVETQYF	TGTGCCAGCAGCTTAATGAAAGGGACAGTCGAGACCCAGTACTTC
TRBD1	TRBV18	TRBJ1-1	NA	CASSPFRGRTEAFF	TGTGCCAGCTCACCATTCAGGGGGCGGACTGAAGCTTTCTTT
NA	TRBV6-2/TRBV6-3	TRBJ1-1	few	CASSLLGSGPEAFF	TGTGCCAGCAGTTTACTCGGGTCAGGACCTGAAGCTTTCTTT
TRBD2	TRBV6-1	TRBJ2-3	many	CASSGGLAGTWDTQYF	TGTGCCAGCAGCGGGGGACTAGCGGGTACCTGGGATACGCAGTATTTT
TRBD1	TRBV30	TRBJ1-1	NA	CAWSGTGGSEAFF	TGTGCCTGGAGTGGGACAGGGGGTTCTGAAGCTTTCTTT
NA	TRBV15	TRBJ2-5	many	CATSRDSGGYQETQYF	TGTGCCACCAGCAGAGATAGCGGAGGCTACCAAGAGACCCAGTACTTC
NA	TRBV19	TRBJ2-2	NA	CASSDGQMNTGELFF	TGTGCCAGTAGTGATGGACAGATGAACACCGGGGAGCTGTTTTTT
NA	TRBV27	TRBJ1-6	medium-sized	CASSWQRDSPLHF	TGTGCCAGCAGTTGGCAGCGCGATTCACCCCTCCACTTT
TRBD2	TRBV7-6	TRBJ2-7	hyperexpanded	CASSSAGTSGSYEQYF	TGTGCCAGCAGCTCCGCCGGGACTAGCGGTTCCTACGAGCAGTACTTC
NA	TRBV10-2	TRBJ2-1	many	CASSESSGLGYEQFF	TGCGCCAGCAGTGAGTCTAGCGGCCTTGGGTATGAGCAGTTCTTC
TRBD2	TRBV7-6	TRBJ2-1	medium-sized	CASSRPGRDYNEQFF	TGTGCCAGCAGCCGCCCCGGGAGGGATTACAATGAGCAGTTCTTC
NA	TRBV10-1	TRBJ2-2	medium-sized	CASSGDRETNTGELFF	TGCGCCAGCAGTGGAGACAGAGAAACGAACACCGGGGAGCTGTTTTTT
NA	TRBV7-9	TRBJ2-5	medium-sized	CASSGQNQETQYF	TGTGCCAGCAGCGGACAGAACCAAGAGACCCAGTACTTC
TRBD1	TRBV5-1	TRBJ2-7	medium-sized	CASSLQGEQYF	TGCGCCAGCAGCTTACAGGGGGAGCAGTACTTC
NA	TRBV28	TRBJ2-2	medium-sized	CASSLGSPVGPYTGELFF	TGTGCCAGCAGTTTAGGATCGCCGGTGGGCCCTTACACCGGGGAGCTGTTTTTT
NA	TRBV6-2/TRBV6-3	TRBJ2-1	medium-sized	CASRYPHYRKQFF	TGTGCCAGCCGCTACCCCCACTATAGAAAGCAGTTCTTC
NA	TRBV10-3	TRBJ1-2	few	CAISALPTNYGYTF	TGTGCCATCAGTGCGTTGCCAACTAACTATGGCTACACCTTC
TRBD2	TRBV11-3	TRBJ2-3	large	CASSSTSGRSTDTQYF	TGTGCCAGCAGCTCAACTAGCGGGAGAAGCACAGATACGCAGTATTTT
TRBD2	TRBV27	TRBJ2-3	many	CASSLSGRGEQVTDTQYF	TGTGCCAGCAGTTTATCCGGGAGGGGGGAGCAGGTCACAGATACGCAGTATTTT
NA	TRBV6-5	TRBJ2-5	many	CASSYFRGQETQYF	TGTGCCAGCAGTTACTTCCGGGGGCAAGAGACCCAGTACTTC
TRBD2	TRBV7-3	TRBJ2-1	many	CASSSPLSTSERPTSSYNEQFF	TGTGCCAGCAGCTCCCCTCTCTCGACTAGCGAACGCCCCACTAGCTCCTACAATGAGCAGTTCTTC
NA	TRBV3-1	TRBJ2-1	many	CASSPGRLSEQFF	TGTGCCAGCAGCCCCGGGAGATTGAGTGAGCAGTTCTTC
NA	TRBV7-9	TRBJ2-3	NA	CASSLSGSDTQYF	TGTGCCAGCAGTTTATCTGGGTCAGATACGCAGTATTTT
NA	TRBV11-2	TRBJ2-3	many	CASSSIADTQYF	TGTGCCAGCAGCTCGATAGCAGATACGCAGTATTTT
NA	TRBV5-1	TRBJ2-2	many	CASSLSNPNTGELFF	TGCGCCAGCAGCTTGTCAAACCCGAACACCGGGGAGCTGTTTTTT
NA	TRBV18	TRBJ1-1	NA	CASKVGITEAFF	TGTGCCAGCAAGGTGGGGATCACTGAAGCTTTCTTT
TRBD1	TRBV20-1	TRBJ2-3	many	CSAREGQGLPDTQYF	TGCAGTGCTAGGGAAGGACAGGGTCTTCCAGATACGCAGTATTTT
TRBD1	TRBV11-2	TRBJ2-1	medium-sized	CASSFPPGQGNEQFF	TGTGCCAGCAGCTTTCCACCGGGACAGGGCAATGAGCAGTTCTTC
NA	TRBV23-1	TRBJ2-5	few	CASSQSQGMQETQYF	TGCGCCAGCAGTCAATCGCAGGGGATGCAAGAGACCCAGTACTTC
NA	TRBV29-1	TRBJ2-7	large	CSAAGTNSYEQYF	TGCAGCGCTGCCGGGACGAACTCCTACGAGCAGTACTTC